The 12 T cell receptor beta chains below were found in one sample sequenced in a study of cytomegalovirus exposure and HLA in healthy donors. 60 Vbeta and 13 Jbeta primers were used in PCR. Data came from immunoSEQ multiplex PCR; TCRdb stores just in-frame clones and leaves some out. The listing contains 35,000 to 45,000 clones. The sample consisted of PBMCs. Receptor source: a man in his forties in good health and CMV-seropositive.

The CDR3 coding sequence is TGTGCCAGCAGTCCGCGGACAGATCCCAGCTATGGCTACACCTTC. It encodes CASSPRTDPSYGYTF. This rearrangement joins TRBV27 to TRBJ1-2; D may be TRBD1 (6 bases). There are 15 residues in the CDR3. V lost 5 bases and J 4 bases, leaving 17 bases between the germline ends. Germline V gives CDR1 MNHEY, CDR2 SMNVEV (reference sequence).

This sequence joins TRBV7-2 and TRBJ2-7, with D tentatively TRBD2 (5 bases). Trimming pared 4 bases from V and 5 bases from J, leaving 12 bases between. The germline CDR1 and CDR2 sequences are SGHTA and FQGNSA. The CDR3 has 13 residues. Here the CDR3 DNA reads TGTGCCAGCAGCTATCGAGCGGTGGACGAGCAGTACTTC. Its translation is CASSYRAVDEQYF.

The V gene is TRBV5-1, the J gene TRBJ2-3, with D unresolved. V lost 1 base, J lost 0 bases, and 6 bases lay in between. Germline V lookup: CDR1 SGHRS, CDR2 YFSETQ. The CDR3 totals 14 residues. CDR3 sequence: CASSLSESTDTQYF. Written as DNA, the CDR3 is TGCGCCAGCAGCTTGAGCGAAAGCACAGATACGCAGTATTTT.

The CDR3 spells CAWRVGLAGYNEQFF. CDR3 DNA sequence: TGTGCCTGGAGGGTTGGGCTAGCGGGATACAATGAGCAGTTCTTC. The chain is built from TRBV30 and TRBJ2-1, with 9 bases lining up with TRBD2. This CDR3 region has 15 residues. J was trimmed by 4 bases and V by 3 bases; bases with no gene match: 7. Germline CDR1 GTSNPN, CDR2 SVGIG (reference sequence).

This chain connects TRBV4-2 to TRBJ2-1, with 14 bases aligning to TRBD2. This CDR3 is 16 amino acids long. Per germline, CDR1 LGHNA and CDR2 YNFKEQ. With 1 base clipped from V and 8 bases from J, the junction kept 4 bases outside the gene matches. The DNA for the CDR3 is TGTGCCAGCAGCCAAGCGGGACTAGCGGGAGACGATGAGCAGTTCTTC. This gives the protein CASSQAGLAGDDEQFF.

With respect to this clone: The junction departs from germline at one end; a sequencing error may be responsible. The gene calls are TRBV7-3 and TRBJ2-1; a weak D match, TRBD2 (5 bases). Germline V gives CDR1 SGHTA, CDR2 FQGTGA. The CDR3 is made up of 12 amino acids. The CDR3 loop reads CASSLTSNEQFF. The CDR3, as DNA: TGTGCCAGCAGCCTAACTAGTAATGAGCAGTTCTTC. The full variable domain, rest sourced from reference TRBV7-3 and TRBJ2-1, is GAGVSQTPSNKVTEKGKYVELRCDPISGHTALYWYRQSLGQGPEFLIYFQGTGAADDSGLPNDRFFAVRPEGSVSTLKIQRTERGDSAVYLCASSLTSNEQFFGPGTRLTVL.

The chain links TRBV6-5 to TRBJ2-3; 8 positions match TRBD1. The germline CDR1 and CDR2 sequences are MNHEY and SVGAGI. The junction had 9 bases not matched to a gene; V was cut back by 5 bases and J by 11 bases. The CDR3 is 13 residues long. The CDR3 DNA reads TGTGCCAGCAGTCCCCGGGACAGGAGTATGCAGTATTTT. As protein: CASSPRDRSMQYF.

The chain is built from TRBV7-9 and TRBJ2-1; 8 bases align to TRBD2. V dropped 1 base and J dropped 10; count of bases not matched to a gene: 15. The CDR3 sequence is 17 residues long. Germline CDR1 and CDR2: SEHNR and FQNEAQ (reference sequence). The CDR3 sequence is CASSLGAQRERDSEQFF. In DNA form, the CDR3 reads TGTGCCAGCAGCTTAGGGGCCCAGCGGGAGAGGGACTCGGAGCAGTTCTTC.

The CDR3 sequence is CASSRTTSPLYEQYF. CDR3 bases: TGTGCCAGCAGCCGGACGACTAGCCCCCTCTACGAGCAGTACTTC. J is TRBJ2-7 and V is TRBV4-2; 7 nucleotides line up with TRBD2. The V and J ends lost 4 bases and 3 bases, in that order; junction bases with no gene match: 9. CDR3 size: 15 residues. Germline V gene data show CDR1 as LGHNA and CDR2 as YNFKEQ.

The genes are TRBV7-8 and TRBJ2-7; 8 bases match TRBD2. The CDR3 is made up of 14 amino acids. Germline V gene sequence: CDR1 SGHVS, CDR2 FQNEAQ. V shed 3 bases, J shed 7 bases, and the junction held 8 bases outside the gene matches. In DNA form, the CDR3 reads TGTGCCAGCAGCTTCCGGGAGGGGGTTAGTGAGCAGTACTTC. Protein: CASSFREGVSEQYF.

DNA for the CDR3: TGTGCCAGCGATCTAGGGGCCAACGAGCAGTACTTC. Amino acid sequence: CASDLGANEQYF. V gene TRBV6-1 combines with J gene TRBJ2-7; the D gene is possibly TRBD1 (5 bases). Looked up from germline, CDR1 is MNHNS and CDR2 is SASEGT. The CDR3 is 12 amino acids. Trimming removed 8 bases at V and 5 bases at J, with 13 bases between.

The chain joins TRBV6-1 to TRBJ2-5, with D perhaps matching TRBD1 (7 bases). The germline V and J ends were trimmed by 0 bases and 6 bases, with 14 bases remaining between them. The CDR3 extends over 15 amino acids. CDR1 is MNHNS and CDR2 is SASEGT in the germline V gene. The CDR3 spells CASSEAQGGGKTQYF. In DNA, the CDR3 is TGTGCCAGCAGTGAAGCGCAGGGGGGTGGTAAGACCCAGTACTTC.